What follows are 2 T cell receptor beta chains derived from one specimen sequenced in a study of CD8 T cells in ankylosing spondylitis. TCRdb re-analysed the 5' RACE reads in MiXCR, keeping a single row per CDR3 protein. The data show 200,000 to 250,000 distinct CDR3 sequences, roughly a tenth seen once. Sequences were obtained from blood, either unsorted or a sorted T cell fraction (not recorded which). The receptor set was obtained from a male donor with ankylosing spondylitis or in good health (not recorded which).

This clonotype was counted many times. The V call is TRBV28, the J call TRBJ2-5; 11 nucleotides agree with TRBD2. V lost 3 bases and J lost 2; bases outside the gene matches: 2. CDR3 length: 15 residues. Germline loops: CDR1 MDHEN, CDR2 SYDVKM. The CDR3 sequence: CASSFLAGGQETQYF. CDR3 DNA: TGTGCCAGCAGTTTTCTAGCGGGGGGTCAAGAGACCCAGTACTTC.

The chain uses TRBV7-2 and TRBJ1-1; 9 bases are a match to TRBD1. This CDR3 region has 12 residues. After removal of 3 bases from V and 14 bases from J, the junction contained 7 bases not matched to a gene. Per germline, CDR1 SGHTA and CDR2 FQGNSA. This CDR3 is CASSFDLGQGFF. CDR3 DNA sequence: TGTGCCAGCAGCTTTGACCTCGGACAGGGGTTCTTT. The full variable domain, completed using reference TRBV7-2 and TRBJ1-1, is GAGVSQSPSNKVTEKGKDVELRCDPISGHTALYWYRQSLGQGLEFLIYFQGNSAPDKSGLPSDRFSAERTGGSVSTLTIQRTQQEDSAVYLCASSFDLGQGFFGQGTRLTVV.